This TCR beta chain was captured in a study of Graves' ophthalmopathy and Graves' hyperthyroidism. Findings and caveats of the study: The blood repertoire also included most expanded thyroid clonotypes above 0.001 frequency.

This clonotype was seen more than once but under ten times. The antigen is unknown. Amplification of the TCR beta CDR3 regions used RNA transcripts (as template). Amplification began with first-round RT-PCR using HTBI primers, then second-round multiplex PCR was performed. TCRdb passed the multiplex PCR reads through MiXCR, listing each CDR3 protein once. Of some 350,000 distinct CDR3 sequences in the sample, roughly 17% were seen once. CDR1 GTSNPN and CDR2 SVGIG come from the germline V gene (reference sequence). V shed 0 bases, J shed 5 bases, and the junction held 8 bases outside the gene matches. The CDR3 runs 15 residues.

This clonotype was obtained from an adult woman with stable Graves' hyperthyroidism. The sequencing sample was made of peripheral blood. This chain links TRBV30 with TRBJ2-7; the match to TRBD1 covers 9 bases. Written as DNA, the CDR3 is TGTGCCTGGAGTGTACGTTGGACAGGGGCCAACGAGCAGTACTTC. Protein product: CAWSVRWTGANEQYF. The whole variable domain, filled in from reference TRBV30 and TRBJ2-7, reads SQTIHQWPATLVQPVGSPLSLECTVEGTSNPNLYWYRQAAGRGLQLLFYSVGIGQISSEVPQNLSASRPQDRQFILSSKKLLLSDSGFYLCAWSVRWTGANEQYFGPGTRLTVT.